This paragraph covers one TCR beta chain sequence. The CDR3 consists of 13 residues. CDR1 and CDR2 from the germline V gene are LNHDA and SQIVND (reference sequence). Deletions cut 6 bases from V and 5 bases from J, with 11 bases between. These data belong to a study of blood T cell repertoires in COVID-19. As for the study in general: Whether acute or convalescent, the COVID-19 samples came from the United States, Italy and Spain.

Original methodology: Amplification of reference gene primers was used by the study to estimate nucleated cell counts. Only in-frame clones appear in the TCRdb table, and some are missing; sequencing was by immunoSEQ multiplex PCR. From that table come the V and J calls and clone size; the DNA was used to work out D and trimming. The table shows about 200,000 clones, with roughly nine tenths occurring only once. Participants had their cohort set by participant-reported clinical history. The chain couples TRBV19 to TRBJ2-1; weak D call: TRBD1 (5 bases). The clonotype originates from a woman aged 40-49 years in a cohort exposed to, infected with or recovered from COVID-19 (not recorded which). Sequencing was done on a sample of PBMCs or T cells enriched from blood (not recorded which). Here the CDR3 reads CASRRGTNNEQFF. CDR3 sequence (DNA): TGTGCCAGTAGAAGGGGTACGAACAATGAGCAGTTCTTC. Full variable domain (outside the CDR3, taken from reference TRBV19 and TRBJ2-1): DGGITQSPKYLFRKEGQNVTLSCEQNLNHDAMYWYRQDPGQGLRLIYYSQIVNDFQKGDIAEGYSVSREKKESFPLTVTSAQKNPTAFYLCASRRGTNNEQFFGPGTRLTVL.